The 17 T cell receptor beta chains given below trace back to one sample, sequenced in a study of blood T cell repertoires in COVID-19. TCRdb keeps only in-frame clones here, not all; method: immunoSEQ multiplex PCR. Of a few hundred thousand clones in the sample, 81% were seen once. Material: peripheral blood. Receptors originate from a human donor with acute or convalescent COVID-19. The donor label of this sample is uncertain.

This rearrangement joins TRBV29-1 to TRBJ1-2; a weak D match, TRBD1 (5 bases). The CDR3 is made up of 13 amino acids. Trimming cost V 4 bases and J 5 bases, with 14 bases left between them. Germline loops: CDR1 SQVTM, CDR2 ANQGSEA. CDR3 in amino acids: CSVGAGGTYGYTF. The CDR3 DNA is TGCAGCGTTGGGGCAGGCGGGACGTATGGCTACACCTTC.

The chain carries TRBV2 and TRBJ1-1, with 7 nucleotides matching TRBD1. V trimming: 4 bases; J trimming: 10 bases; junction bases outside the gene matches: 21. The CDR3 spans 17 residues. Germline V gene lookup returns CDR1 SNHLY and CDR2 FYNNEI. DNA for the CDR3: TGTGCCAGCAGTGCGGCCGGGGATCAGGGGGTCAAATCGCGAGCTTTCTTT. It encodes CASSAAGDQGVKSRAFF.

V is TRBV28 and J is TRBJ1-2, with D possibly being TRBD1 (5 bases). This CDR3 region has 14 residues. Germline CDR1 is MDHEN and CDR2 is SYDVKM. V was shortened by 5 bases and J by 2 bases, with 12 bases between the two germline ends. This CDR3 is CASSPTGVNYGYTF. In DNA form, the CDR3 reads TGTGCCAGCAGTCCGACGGGGGTGAACTATGGCTACACCTTC.

This chain joins TRBV3-1 (or the pseudogene TRBV3-2) and TRBJ1-1; 9 bases are a match to TRBD1. V was pared by 3 bases and J by 0 bases, with 2 bases of the junction left unmatched. Per the germline V gene, CDR1 is LGHDT and CDR2 is YNNKEL (reference sequence). The CDR3 has 15 residues. CDR3 sequence reads: CASSHGTGMNTEAFF. DNA of the CDR3: TGTGCCAGCAGCCACGGGACAGGGATGAACACTGAAGCTTTCTTT.

The rearrangement links TRBV18 to TRBJ1-1; D possibly corresponds to TRBD1 (5 bases). Germline V CDR1 and CDR2: KGHSH, LQKENI. The CDR3 spans 14 residues. The germline V and J ends were trimmed by 8 bases and 1 base, with 14 bases remaining between them. The CDR3 coding sequence is TGTGCCAGCACCCCAAACGGGGGGAACACTGAAGCTTTCTTT. This translates into CASTPNGGNTEAFF. Complete variable domain (other parts from reference TRBV18 and TRBJ1-1): NAGVMQNPRHLVRRRGQEARLRCSPMKGHSHVYWYRQLPEEGLKFMVYLQKENIIDESGMPKERFSAEFPKEGPSILRIQQVVRGDSAAYFCASTPNGGNTEAFFGQGTRLTVV.

The chain carries TRBV6-1 and TRBJ2-7, with 10 bases aligning to TRBD2. The CDR3 sequence is 15 residues long. Germline loops: CDR1 MNHNS, CDR2 SASEGT. Germline trimming cut 3 bases from V and 4 bases from J; bases unmatched to any gene: 6. The CDR3 loop is CASSEPGLAPYEQYF. CDR3 coding DNA: TGTGCCAGCAGTGAGCCGGGACTAGCGCCTTACGAGCAGTACTTC.

This chain connects TRBV3-1 (or the pseudogene TRBV3-2) to TRBJ1-1; possible D gene TRBD1, 5 bases. The CDR3 covers 15 residues. CDR1 LGHDT and CDR2 YNNKEL come from the germline V gene (reference sequence). With 3 bases removed from V and 1 base from J, the gap between germline ends came to 12 bases. The CDR3 DNA sequence: TGTGCCAGCAGCCACCACAGGATTCCGAACACTGAAGCTTTCTTT. This gives the protein CASSHHRIPNTEAFF.

The chain couples TRBV5-1 to TRBJ2-1, with D maybe TRBD2 (6 bases). Per germline, CDR1 SGHRS and CDR2 YFSETQ. This CDR3 is built from 15 residues. Trimming shortened V by 1 base and J by 3 bases, and 11 bases separated the two germline ends. CDR3 DNA: TGCGCCAGCAGCTTGAAAGCGGGCAACTACAATGAGCAGTTCTTC. Amino acids: CASSLKAGNYNEQFF.

The chain combines TRBV5-6 with TRBJ1-1, with a tentative D call TRBD1 (5 bases). CDR1 is SGHDT, CDR2 YYEEEE, per germline. The length of the CDR3 is 14 residues. V lost 4 bases and J 5 bases, leaving 15 bases between the germline ends. The CDR3 DNA sequence: TGTGCCAGCAGCCAGGGAATCTCGGTGACTGAAGCTTTCTTT. Residues: CASSQGISVTEAFF.

The rearrangement uses TRBV5-1 and TRBJ1-2, with no clear D. Germline lookup yields CDR1 SGHRS and CDR2 YFSETQ. V was shortened by 0 bases and J by 9 bases, with 9 bases between the two germline ends. There are 12 residues in the CDR3. The CDR3: CASSLEAGSYTF. The DNA for the CDR3 is TGCGCCAGCAGCTTGGAGGCGGGTAGCTACACCTTC. Supplemented by reference TRBV5-1 and TRBJ1-2, the full variable domain reads KAGVTQTPRYLIKTRGQQVTLSCSPISGHRSVSWYQQTPGQGLQFLFEYFSETQRNKGNFPGRFSGRQFSNSRSEMNVSTLELGDSALYLCASSLEAGSYTFGSGTRLTVV.

This clone appeared a single time. The chain joins TRBV28 to TRBJ2-7, with no clear D. The CDR3 contains 12 residues. CDR1 MDHEN and CDR2 SYDVKM come from the germline V gene. V was pared by 2 bases and J by 3 bases, with 5 bases between. The CDR3 spells CASSLQNYEQYF. The CDR3 region has the DNA TGTGCCAGCAGTTTACAGAACTACGAGCAGTACTTC.

The rearrangement joins TRBV30 to TRBJ2-3; 9 nucleotides agree with TRBD1. The CDR3 has 13 amino acids. Trimming took 4 bases from V and 5 from J; bases not matched to a gene: 4. Germline V gene lookup returns CDR1 GTSNPN and CDR2 SVGIG (reference sequence). The CDR3: CAWNRGRVDTQYF. The CDR3 DNA reads TGTGCCTGGAACAGGGGGCGTGTAGATACGCAGTATTTT. The full variable domain, completed using reference TRBV30 and TRBJ2-3, is SQTIHQWPATLVQPVGSPLSLECTVEGTSNPNLYWYRQAAGRGLQLLFYSVGIGQISSEVPQNLSASRPQDRQFILSSKKLLLSDSGFYLCAWNRGRVDTQYFGPGTRLTVL.

CDR3 nucleotide sequence: TGTGCCAGCAGTTACCCGGGACAGAACACTGAAGCTTTCTTT. Translating gives CASSYPGQNTEAFF. The chain has TRBV6-2 or TRBV6-3 and TRBJ1-1; a possible D gene is TRBD1 (6 bases). V shed 2 bases and J shed 1 base, with 8 bases lying between them. Per germline, CDR1 MNHEY and CDR2 SVGEGT. The CDR3 is made up of 14 amino acids.

The gene calls are TRBV10-2 and TRBJ2-7, with TRBD2 matching over 9 bases. The junction had 6 bases not matched to a gene; V was cut back by 6 bases and J by 3 bases. In germline, CDR1 is WSHSY, CDR2 SAAADI. The length of the CDR3 is 14 residues. DNA for the CDR3: TGCGCCAGCAGAGAAGCGGGGGGAGGCTACGAGCAGTACTTC. It yields the protein CASREAGGGYEQYF.

This clone was recorded once. The chain has TRBV5-5 and TRBJ1-2; 7 nucleotides line up with TRBD1. Per the germline V gene, CDR1 is SGHKS and CDR2 is YYEKEE (reference sequence). The V and J ends lost 4 bases and 5 bases, in that order; junction bases with no gene match: 11. The CDR3 extends over 15 amino acids. This chain's CDR3 is CASSLSPGQRYGYTF. The DNA for the CDR3 is TGTGCCAGCAGCCTCTCCCCGGGACAGCGATATGGCTACACCTTC. Full variable domain (remainder filled in from reference TRBV5-5 and TRBJ1-2): DAGVTQSPTHLIKTRGQQVTLRCSPISGHKSVSWYQQVLGQGPQFIFQYYEKEERGRGNFPDRFSARQFPNYSSELNVNALLLGDSALYLCASSLSPGQRYGYTFGSGTRLTVV.

The chain employs TRBV18 and TRBJ1-1; no clear D gene. The germline gives CDR1 KGHSH, CDR2 LQKENI. This CDR3 is built from 15 residues. V lost 3 bases and J lost 1, with 12 bases in between. The CDR3 DNA is TGTGCCAGCTCACCGGCCGAGGGCGGGAACACTGAAGCTTTCTTT. Translated: CASSPAEGGNTEAFF.

The V and J genes are TRBV5-1 and TRBJ1-2; maybe TRBD1 (6 bases). In germline, CDR1 is SGHRS, CDR2 YFSETQ. V was trimmed by 4 bases and J by 6 bases, leaving 13 bases between them. The CDR3 has 13 residues. The CDR3 DNA reads as TGCGCCAGCAGCCCCGGGGGGGCTAATGGCTACACCTTC. As protein: CASSPGGANGYTF.